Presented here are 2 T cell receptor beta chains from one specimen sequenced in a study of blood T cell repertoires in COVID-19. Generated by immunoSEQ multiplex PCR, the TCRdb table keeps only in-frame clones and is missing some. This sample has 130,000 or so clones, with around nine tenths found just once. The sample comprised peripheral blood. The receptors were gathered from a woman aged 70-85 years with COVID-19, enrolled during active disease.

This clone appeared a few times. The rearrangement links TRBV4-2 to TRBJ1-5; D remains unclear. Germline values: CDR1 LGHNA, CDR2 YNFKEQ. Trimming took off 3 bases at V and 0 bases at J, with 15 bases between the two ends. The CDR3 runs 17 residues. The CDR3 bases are TGTGCCAGCAGCCATGGGTCGGGATCTAATAGCAATCAGCCCCAGCATTTT. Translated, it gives CASSHGSGSNSNQPQHF.

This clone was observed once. CDR3 bases: TGTGCCAGTAGTAGACAGGGAAGCTACGAGCAGTACTTC. Translation: CASSRQGSYEQYF. The chain recombines TRBV19 with TRBJ2-7; 7 bases agree with TRBD1. The germline gives CDR1 LNHDA, CDR2 SQIVND (reference sequence). CDR3 length: 13 amino acids. V gave up 4 bases and J gave up 3 bases; unmatched junction bases: 3.